These T cell receptor beta chains were read from a single sample in a study of breast tumors, draining lymph nodes, adjacent tissues. TCRdb independently ran MiXCR on the multiplex PCR reads; one entry per CDR3 protein. In the table there are about 21,000 distinct CDR3 sequences, 50% of which are singletons. The sequenced material came from breast tumor tissue. The receptors here all came from a female donor with breast cancer. Some clones in this sample may be carry-over from other donors' samples. The CDR3 runs from the conserved cysteine through the conserved F or W. A D gene is named only where the DNA matches it firmly. The listing skips clone size in some rows; elsewhere it reads once, few, many or a size class.

d_gene: NA; abundance: many; v_gene: TRBV9; j_gene: TRBJ1-2; CDR3aa: CASSPWDNYGYTF; CDR3nt: TGTGCCAGCAGCCCCTGGGACAACTATGGCTACACCTTC
d_gene: NA; abundance: many; v_gene: TRBV6-2/TRBV6-3; j_gene: TRBJ2-7; CDR3aa: CASSPPGLHYEQYF; CDR3nt: TGTGCCAGCAGTCCACCGGGACTTCACTACGAGCAGTACTTC
d_gene: TRBD2; abundance: NA; v_gene: TRBV7-8; j_gene: TRBJ2-3; CDR3aa: CASSLPVSSGRTDTQYF; CDR3nt: TGTGCCAGCAGCTTACCGGTTTCTAGCGGTAGGACAGATACGCAGTATTTT
d_gene: NA; abundance: NA; v_gene: TRBV9; j_gene: TRBJ2-2; CDR3aa: CANSTRSGTGELFF; CDR3nt: TGTGCCAACAGCACCAGGTCGGGCACCGGGGAGCTGTTTTTT
d_gene: TRBD2; abundance: NA; v_gene: TRBV20-1; j_gene: TRBJ2-2; CDR3aa: CSARKSGLVNTGELFF; CDR3nt: TGCAGTGCCAGGAAATCCGGACTAGTAAACACCGGGGAGCTGTTTTTT
d_gene: NA; abundance: many; v_gene: TRBV5-1; j_gene: TRBJ2-5; CDR3aa: CASSSGGGTQETQYF; CDR3nt: TGCGCCAGCAGCTCTGGTGGCGGGACCCAAGAGACCCAGTACTTC
d_gene: NA; abundance: NA; v_gene: TRBV20-1; j_gene: TRBJ1-1; CDR3aa: CSARVGERAEHTEAFF; CDR3nt: TGCAGTGCTAGAGTCGGGGAAAGGGCCGAACACACTGAAGCTTTCTTT
d_gene: NA; abundance: NA; v_gene: TRBV9; j_gene: TRBJ2-2; CDR3aa: CASSVSDEQFFGPGTRLTGELFF; CDR3nt: NA
d_gene: TRBD1; abundance: many; v_gene: TRBV28; j_gene: TRBJ2-5; CDR3aa: CASSLSKDRGYQETQYF; CDR3nt: TGTGCCAGCAGTTTATCAAAGGACAGGGGCTACCAAGAGACCCAGTACTTC
d_gene: NA; abundance: once; v_gene: TRBV12-3/TRBV12-4; j_gene: TRBJ2-1; CDR3aa: CASTFTGYNEQFF; CDR3nt: TGTGCCAGCACATTTACTGGCTACAATGAGCAGTTCTTC
d_gene: NA; abundance: NA; v_gene: TRBV28; j_gene: TRBJ2-7; CDR3aa: CASRQGYEQYF; CDR3nt: TGTGCCAGCCGTCAGGGATACGAGCAGTACTTC
d_gene: TRBD2; abundance: NA; v_gene: TRBV3-1; j_gene: TRBJ2-7; CDR3aa: CASSQPRAGANEQYF; CDR3nt: TGTGCCAGCAGCCAACCACGAGCGGGAGCCAACGAGCAGTACTTC
d_gene: NA; abundance: NA; v_gene: TRBV12-3/TRBV12-4; j_gene: TRBJ1-3; CDR3aa: CASSQTGNTIYF; CDR3nt: TGTGCCAGCAGTCAGACTGGAAACACCATATATTTT
d_gene: TRBD2; abundance: NA; v_gene: TRBV20-1; j_gene: TRBJ2-3; CDR3aa: CSARGLAGGLSTDTQYF; CDR3nt: TGCAGTGCTAGGGGACTAGCGGGAGGCCTTAGCACAGATACGCAGTATTTT
d_gene: NA; abundance: NA; v_gene: TRBV4-3; j_gene: TRBJ2-7; CDR3aa: CASSQDLGYWGSSYEQYF; CDR3nt: TGCGCCAGCAGCCAAGATTTAGGATACTGGGGCAGCTCCTACGAGCAGTACTTC
d_gene: TRBD1; abundance: medium-sized; v_gene: TRBV20-1; j_gene: TRBJ2-7; CDR3aa: CSVGPYGTESYEQYF; CDR3nt: TGCAGTGTAGGGCCCTACGGGACAGAGTCCTACGAGCAGTACTTC
d_gene: TRBD1; abundance: medium-sized; v_gene: TRBV24-1; j_gene: TRBJ2-3; CDR3aa: CATSDFQGATDTQYF; CDR3nt: TGTGCCACCAGTGATTTTCAGGGGGCGACAGATACGCAGTATTTT
d_gene: NA; abundance: NA; v_gene: TRBV7-8; j_gene: TRBJ1-2; CDR3aa: CASSLWGVGYGYTF; CDR3nt: TGTGCCAGCAGCTTATGGGGGGTTGGCTATGGCTACACCTTC
d_gene: NA; abundance: NA; v_gene: TRBV9; j_gene: TRBJ2-7; CDR3aa: CASSAVGGHEQYF; CDR3nt: TGTGCCAGCAGCGCAGTGGGAGGCCACGAGCAGTACTTC
d_gene: TRBD1; abundance: NA; v_gene: TRBV6-1; j_gene: TRBJ1-5; CDR3aa: CASSETGQVFFSNQPQHF; CDR3nt: TGTGCCAGCAGTGAAACGGGACAGGTATTTTTCAGCAATCAGCCCCAGCATTTT
d_gene: TRBD2; abundance: once; v_gene: TRBV7-7; j_gene: TRBJ2-7; CDR3aa: CASSLKAGAYEQYF; CDR3nt: TGTGCTAGCAGCTTAAAAGCGGGGGCCTACGAGCAGTACTTC
d_gene: TRBD1; abundance: NA; v_gene: TRBV24-1; j_gene: TRBJ1-2; CDR3aa: CATSVTKTGVNYGYTF; CDR3nt: TGTGCCACCAGTGTAACGAAGACAGGGGTTAACTATGGCTACACCTTC
d_gene: NA; abundance: NA; v_gene: TRBV7-9; j_gene: TRBJ2-1; CDR3aa: CASSFYICSARDRVSLRLNEQFF; CDR3nt: NA
d_gene: NA; abundance: NA; v_gene: TRBV7-2; j_gene: TRBJ1-5; CDR3aa: CAGRIGEISNQPQHF; CDR3nt: TGTGCCGGCAGAATAGGGGAGATTAGCAATCAGCCCCAGCATTTT
d_gene: TRBD2; abundance: many; v_gene: TRBV19; j_gene: TRBJ2-2; CDR3aa: CASTEATSGRVGNTGELFF; CDR3nt: TGTGCCAGTACCGAGGCTACTAGCGGGAGGGTGGGGAACACCGGGGAGCTGTTTTTT
d_gene: NA; abundance: NA; v_gene: TRBV2; j_gene: TRBJ1-2; CDR3aa: CASSASEGKNYGYTF; CDR3nt: TGTGCCAGCAGCGCAAGTGAGGGAAAAAACTATGGCTACACCTTC
d_gene: NA; abundance: many; v_gene: TRBV5-6; j_gene: TRBJ2-7; CDR3aa: CASSQFGRTYEQYF; CDR3nt: TGTGCCAGCAGCCAATTTGGTAGAACCTACGAGCAGTACTTC
d_gene: NA; abundance: many; v_gene: TRBV20-1; j_gene: TRBJ2-1; CDR3aa: CSAKGSLANEQFF; CDR3nt: TGCAGTGCTAAAGGGTCCCTGGCGAATGAGCAGTTCTTC
d_gene: TRBD2; abundance: NA; v_gene: TRBV19; j_gene: TRBJ2-1; CDR3aa: CASSIGASGSDEQFF; CDR3nt: TGTGCCAGTAGTATTGGGGCTAGCGGGAGCGATGAGCAGTTCTTC
d_gene: TRBD2; abundance: NA; v_gene: TRBV7-9; j_gene: TRBJ2-3; CDR3aa: CASSLALGLAGDCTDTQYF; CDR3nt: TGTGCCAGCAGCTTAGCGCTGGGACTAGCGGGAGACTGCACAGATACGCAGTATTTT
d_gene: TRBD2; abundance: NA; v_gene: TRBV2; j_gene: TRBJ2-3; CDR3aa: CASSRGLARSTDTQYF; CDR3nt: TGTGCCAGCAGTCGGGGACTAGCGAGGAGCACAGATACGCAGTATTTT
d_gene: NA; abundance: large; v_gene: TRBV11-2; j_gene: TRBJ2-3; CDR3aa: CASSLGLGGTDTQYF; CDR3nt: TGTGCCAGCAGCTTAGGTCTAGGGGGCACAGATACGCAGTATTTT
d_gene: TRBD1; abundance: NA; v_gene: TRBV10-1; j_gene: TRBJ2-2; CDR3aa: CASSEGTGPGELFF; CDR3nt: TGCGCCAGCAGTGAGGGGACAGGGCCCGGGGAGCTGTTTTTT
d_gene: NA; abundance: many; v_gene: TRBV11-3; j_gene: TRBJ2-1; CDR3aa: CASSLRAGEYNEQFF; CDR3nt: TGTGCCAGCAGCCTTAGAGCGGGCGAATACAATGAGCAGTTCTTC
d_gene: TRBD2; abundance: NA; v_gene: TRBV20-1; j_gene: TRBJ2-3; CDR3aa: CSARGTSGRSTDTQYF; CDR3nt: TGCAGTGCTAGAGGGACTAGCGGGAGAAGCACAGATACGCAGTATTTT
d_gene: NA; abundance: NA; v_gene: TRBV12-3/TRBV12-4; j_gene: TRBJ1-5; CDR3aa: CASSFEGRNQPQHF; CDR3nt: TGTGCCAGCAGTTTCGAAGGGCGCAATCAGCCCCAGCATTTT
d_gene: TRBD1; abundance: NA; v_gene: TRBV20-1; j_gene: TRBJ2-7; CDR3aa: CSADTGGYEQYF; CDR3nt: TGCAGTGCGGACACAGGGGGCTACGAGCAGTACTTC